The text below deals with one T cell receptor beta chain. Its antigen target is currently unknown. Within one base of it there is no much larger clone, and no base qualities were kept. Relative to germline, V is 4 bases shorter and J is 7 bases shorter, with 8 bases between their ends. The germline V gene yields SGHAT for CDR1 and FQNNGV for CDR2. The CDR3 goes from the cysteine to the phenylalanine over 12 residues. Only the CDR3 DNA stays, 36 bases, in frame from base 1. Buffy coats from 37 blood donors, supplied by the Finnish Red Cross blood service, were used as healthy controls. All TCR-sequenced material derived from peripheral blood: patient blood samples and healthy donor buffy coats. Peripheral blood mononuclear cells were isolated by Ficoll-Hypaque gradient centrifugation. CD4+ cells were magnetically purified from the buffy coats of healthy controls. Genomic DNA was extracted with the Gentra Puregene Cell and Tissue kit and quantified on a Qubit 2.0 fluorometer.

This sample is part of a study of STAT5B mutations in CD4+ large granular lymphocyte leukemia (dated by TCRdb to 2021 to 2024). In terms of the full investigation: Among the healthy controls, the CDR3 'QG' motif was associated with a particular HLA allele. The study compared the TCRbeta repertoires of patients with CD4+ T-cell large granular lymphocyte leukemia against those of healthy blood donors. Flow cytometry on FACSCanto II or FACSVerse confirmed that purified fractions exceeded 95% purity among lymphocytes. What the study reported, not specific to this receptor: Enrichment of TRBV06-family usage was observed among the top patient clones (8/27) relative to healthy controls (2/35). The main leukemic clonotypes were found to be private to each patient, although approximately 25% of the main leukemic clonotypes were detected at low frequency in the non-leukemic repertoires of other patients. The data were not HLA-matched, and the relatively small sample size could explain the higher clonality seen in CD4+ compared with CD8+ T-LGLL. Greater clonality appeared to be present in CD4-sorted patient repertoires than in healthy CD4+ repertoires, and the difference was retained after the putative leukemic clones were removed.

The immunoSEQ assay at survey resolution was applied to genomic DNA for sequencing of TCRbeta rearrangements. The authors' analysis ran thus. A lowest detectable productive clonotype frequency of 2.59 x 10-5 was observed in the TCR sequencing data. Analyses included only productive TCRbeta rearrangements, meaning complete and in-frame sequences. The clonality of each sample was calculated as Simpson clonality in the immunoSEQ Analyzer version 3.0. Clones were binned by frequency as very rare, small, medium, large (1-20%) or hyperexpanded (>20%). Generation probabilities were estimated with OLGA 1.2.3, V-gene circos plots were made with VDJtools, specificities were looked up in VDJdb, and CDR3 motifs were identified with GLIPH. TCRdb obtained this table from immuneACCESS and retained in-frame rearrangements with V and J assigned. These tables miss some clones; where compared with another copy, unresolved V genes account for less than half of the shortfall, and the remainder is unexplained. That table furnishes V, J and clone size, whereas the DNA furnished D and trimming. The sample table lists fewer than 35,000 clones, approximately 88% of them with a count of one. Roughly 0.95% of the sample belongs to the ten largest clones.

The rearranged segments are TRBV11-2 and TRBJ2-1; the D segment could be TRBD2, given 6 matching bases. The TCR comes from a human donor in good health. Material for sequencing was CD4+ T cells from blood buffy coats. Here the CDR3 is given as CASSWGVNEQFF. The sequenced DNA: TGTGCCAGCAGCTGGGGGGTTAATGAGCAGTTCTTC.